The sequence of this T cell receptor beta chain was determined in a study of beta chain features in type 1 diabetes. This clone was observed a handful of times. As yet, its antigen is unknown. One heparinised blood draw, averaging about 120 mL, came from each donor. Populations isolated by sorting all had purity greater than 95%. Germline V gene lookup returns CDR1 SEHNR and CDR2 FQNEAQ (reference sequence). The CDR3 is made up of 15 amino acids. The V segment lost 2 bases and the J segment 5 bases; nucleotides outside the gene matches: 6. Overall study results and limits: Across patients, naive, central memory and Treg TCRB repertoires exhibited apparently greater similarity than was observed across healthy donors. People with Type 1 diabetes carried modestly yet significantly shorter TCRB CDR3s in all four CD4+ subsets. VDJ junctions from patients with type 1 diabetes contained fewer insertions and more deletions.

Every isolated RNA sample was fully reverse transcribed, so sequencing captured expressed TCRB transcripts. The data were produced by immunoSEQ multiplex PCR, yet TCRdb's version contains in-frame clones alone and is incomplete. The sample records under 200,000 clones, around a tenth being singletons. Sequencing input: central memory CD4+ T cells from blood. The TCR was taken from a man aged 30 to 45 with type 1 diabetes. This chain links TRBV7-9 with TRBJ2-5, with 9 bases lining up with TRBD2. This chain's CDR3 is CASSLSAGGLETQYF. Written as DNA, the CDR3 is TGTGCCAGCAGCTTATCGGCGGGAGGGCTGGAGACCCAGTACTTC.